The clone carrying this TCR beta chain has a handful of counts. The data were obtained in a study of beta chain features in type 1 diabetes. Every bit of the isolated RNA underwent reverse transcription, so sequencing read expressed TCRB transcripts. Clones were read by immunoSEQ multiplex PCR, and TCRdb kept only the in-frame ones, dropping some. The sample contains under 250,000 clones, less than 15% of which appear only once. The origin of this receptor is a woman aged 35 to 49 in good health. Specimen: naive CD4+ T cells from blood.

This chain's CDR3 is CSVGLAGSTDTQYF. CDR3 DNA: TGCAGCGTGGGACTAGCGGGGAGCACAGATACGCAGTATTTT. The chain links TRBV29-1 to TRBJ2-3; 13 bases are shared with TRBD2. The CDR3 covers 14 residues. Germline CDR1 is SQVTM and CDR2 is ANQGSEA. V trimming: 6 bases; J trimming: 0 bases; junction bases outside the gene matches: 0.